These 27 T cell receptor beta chains share one sample of origin, sequenced in a study of CD8 T cells in ankylosing spondylitis. TCRdb re-called the 5' RACE reads through MiXCR, storing one row per CDR3 protein. The table includes about 340,000 distinct CDR3 sequences, around 15% detected once. What was sequenced was blood, either unsorted or a sorted T cell fraction (not recorded which). The receptors come from a male donor with ankylosing spondylitis or in good health (not recorded which).

This clonotype was detected only a few times. The chain couples TRBV14 to TRBJ1-4; TRBD1 matches 10 bases. J gave up 8 bases and V 8 bases, and 8 bases lay outside the gene matches. Germline V gene data show CDR1 as SGHDN and CDR2 as FVKESK. CDR3 size: 14 residues. Here the CDR3 reads CASATGTGDEKLFF. CDR3 nucleotide sequence: TGTGCCAGCGCAACCGGGACAGGGGACGAAAAACTGTTTTTT.

The rearrangement uses TRBV19 and TRBJ2-1, with 7 positions matching TRBD2. J lost 4 bases, V lost 1 base, and 7 bases had no gene match. This CDR3 has 16 residues. Germline V CDR1 and CDR2: LNHDA, SQIVND (reference sequence). CDR3 DNA: TGTGCCAGTAGTATAGCCGGAGGGAGGGCTTACAATGAGCAGTTCTTC. Translating gives CASSIAGGRAYNEQFF.

This clonotype has at least ten counts. This sequence joins TRBV20-1 and TRBJ1-3, with TRBD1 matching 7 bases. V was pared by 6 bases and J by 1 base, with 3 bases of the junction left unmatched. CDR3 length: 13 amino acids. Per the germline V gene, CDR1 is DFQATT and CDR2 is SNEGSKA (reference sequence). The CDR3 loop is CSATGVSGNTIYF. CDR3 bases: TGCAGTGCCACAGGGGTATCTGGAAACACCATATATTTT.

V is TRBV20-1 and J is TRBJ1-2, with D possibly matching TRBD1 (5 bases). CDR3 length: 13 residues. Germline-derived CDR1 and CDR2 are DFQATT and SNEGSKA (reference sequence). Trimming removed 3 bases from V and 8 bases from J, with 16 bases in between. CDR3 residues: CSASPRGERGYTF. As DNA, the CDR3 is TGCAGTGCTAGCCCCCGAGGGGAAAGAGGCTACACCTTC.

This clonotype was counted at least ten times. The chain is built from TRBV12-3 or TRBV12-4 and TRBJ1-6, with D maybe TRBD1 (6 bases). Trimming cost V 5 bases and J 6 bases, with 11 bases left between them. CDR3 length: 14 amino acids. The CDR3 sequence is CASSLGQPNSPLHF. The CDR3 region has the DNA TGTGCCAGCAGTCTAGGACAGCCTAATTCACCCCTCCACTTT.

There are a few counts of this clonotype. This chain joins TRBV6-1 and TRBJ2-1; 8 positions agree with TRBD2. This CDR3 spans 14 amino acids. J gave up 7 bases and V 2 bases, and 4 bases lay outside the gene matches. The germline gives CDR1 MNHNS, CDR2 SASEGT. Here the CDR3 reads CASSERASGNEQFF. In nucleotides, the CDR3 is TGTGCCAGCAGTGAACGAGCTAGCGGGAATGAGCAGTTCTTC.

This clonotype was seen ten or more times. The chain combines TRBV11-1 with TRBJ1-1, with D tentatively TRBD1 (6 bases). The V end was cut by 6 bases, the J end by 0 bases, with 11 bases between. The CDR3 length is 14 residues. CDR1 is SGHAT, CDR2 FQDESV, per germline (reference sequence). The CDR3 region is CASRVGHLNTEAFF. The DNA for the CDR3 is TGTGCCAGCAGAGTGGGACACTTGAACACTGAAGCTTTCTTT.

The rearrangement links TRBV9 to TRBJ2-3; D remains unclear. Looked up from germline, CDR1 is SGDLS and CDR2 is YYNGEE. The CDR3 totals 13 residues. Trimming removed 2 bases from V and 4 bases from J, with 8 bases in between. DNA for the CDR3: TGTGCCAGCAGCGTCTCGCACCCAGATACGCAGTATTTT. Translating gives CASSVSHPDTQYF.

The chain joins TRBV18 to TRBJ1-5; D is unresolved. The V end was cut by 3 bases, the J end by 4 bases, with 7 bases between. The CDR3 has 13 amino acids. Per the germline V gene, CDR1 is KGHSH and CDR2 is LQKENI. The CDR3 DNA reads as TGTGCCAGCTCACCCCTGAGAAATCAGCCCCAGCATTTT. Protein: CASSPLRNQPQHF.

This clonotype was seen ten or more times. The chain uses TRBV20-1 and TRBJ1-1, with D maybe TRBD1 (5 bases). This CDR3 is built from 13 residues. The V end lost 6 bases, the J end lost 1 base, and 12 bases lay between the germline ends. Germline CDR1 and CDR2: DFQATT and SNEGSKA (reference sequence). CDR3 region: CSARRDRNTEAFF. The DNA for the CDR3 is TGCAGTGCCCGACGAGACAGGAACACTGAAGCTTTCTTT.

Details on this clonotype: A single base separates this from a much larger clone, so it may be a read error. This rearrangement joins TRBV7-2 to TRBJ2-1; D unresolved. Trimming removed 5 bases at V and 4 bases at J, with 18 bases between. The CDR3 consists of 16 residues. Per germline, CDR1 SGHTA and CDR2 FQGNSA. The CDR3 DNA is TGTGCCAGCAGCGTCCAAGGCCCAGCGAGGTACAATGAGCAGTTCTTC. It codes for CASSVQGPARYNEQFF.

This clonotype has only a few counts. The rearrangement uses TRBV24-1 and TRBJ2-1, with 11 bases lining up with TRBD2. The germline V gene encodes CDR1 KGHDR and CDR2 SFDVKD. The junction had 1 base not matched to a gene; V was cut back by 2 bases and J by 5 bases. The CDR3 loop spans 15 amino acids. CDR3 nucleotides: TGTGCCACCAGTGATTCACTAGCGGGGGACAATGAGCAGTTCTTC. This gives the protein CATSDSLAGDNEQFF.

V usage is TRBV4-1 and J usage is TRBJ2-1, with 8 bases fitting TRBD2. The CDR3 is made up of 17 amino acids. V shed 5 bases and J 0 bases; nucleotides not matched to a gene: 9. The germline V gene encodes CDR1 MGHRA and CDR2 YSYEKL. CDR3 region: CASSSVIAGTSYNEQFF. The CDR3 bases are TGCGCCAGCAGCTCAGTCATAGCGGGAACCTCCTACAATGAGCAGTTCTTC.

The genes are TRBV6-2 or TRBV6-3 and TRBJ1-1; 11 positions match TRBD1. Germline lookup yields CDR1 MNHEY and CDR2 SVGEGT. The length of the CDR3 is 16 residues. J gave up 3 bases and V 6 bases, and 9 bases lay outside the gene matches. The CDR3 loop is CASSSGQGVVYTEAFF. The CDR3 DNA is TGTGCCAGCAGCTCGGGACAGGGGGTTGTCTACACTGAAGCTTTCTTT.

The chain has TRBV7-2 and TRBJ2-1; D not resolved. V lost 4 bases, J lost 6 bases, and 19 bases lay in between. The CDR3 length is 16 residues. The germline gives CDR1 SGHTA, CDR2 FQGNSA. CDR3 sequence (DNA): TGTGCCAGCAGCTCTCGCCGGGCCGGAGTGGTCAATGAGCAGTTCTTC. Amino acid sequence: CASSSRRAGVVNEQFF.

This clonotype came up a few times. The chain is built from TRBV7-9 and TRBJ1-1, with D unclear. Germline V gene sequence: CDR1 SEHNR, CDR2 FQNEAQ (reference sequence). Deletions cut 1 base from V and 6 bases from J, with 6 bases between. The CDR3 is made up of 12 amino acids. The DNA of the CDR3 is TGTGCCAGCAGCTTAGACGGGCCTGAAGCTTTCTTT. Translation gives CASSLDGPEAFF.

This CDR3 is CASREGTTRTDTQYF. The DNA for the CDR3 is TGCGCCAGCAGGGAGGGGACTACTCGCACAGATACGCAGTATTTT. The chain is built from TRBV5-1 and TRBJ2-3, with TRBD2 identical over 7 bases. Germline CDR1 reads SGHRS; CDR2 reads YFSETQ. This CDR3 region has 15 residues. J lost 1 base, V lost 5 bases, and 7 bases had no gene match.

This chain links TRBV10-2 with TRBJ2-1, with 9 bases fitting TRBD2. Unmatched junction bases numbered 7, after V lost 4 bases and J lost 3 bases. Germline assignment: CDR1 WSHSY and CDR2 SAAADI. This CDR3 spans 16 amino acids. In DNA, the CDR3 is TGCGCCAGCAGTGTTTCACTAGCGGGTGGCTACAATGAGCAGTTCTTC. Residues: CASSVSLAGGYNEQFF.

In its sample, this clonotype was seen many times. V and J are TRBV12-3 or TRBV12-4 and TRBJ2-7, with 10 bases matching TRBD1. CDR3 size: 14 residues. Unmatched junction bases numbered 7, after V lost 7 bases and J lost 4 bases. This CDR3 is CASTWDRGGYEQYF. The CDR3 nucleotides are TGTGCCAGCACCTGGGACAGGGGTGGTTACGAGCAGTACTTC.

The table lists this clonotype with many counts. V and J are TRBV5-1 and TRBJ1-5; D gene ambiguous. CDR3 length: 12 amino acids. CDR1 is SGHRS, CDR2 YFSETQ, per germline. V was clipped by 3 bases and J by 9 bases, with 10 bases between them. The CDR3 sequence is CASSSEHGPQHF. The CDR3, as DNA: TGCGCCAGCAGCTCCGAACATGGGCCCCAGCATTTT.

This clonotype was detected a few times. V usage is TRBV29-1 and J usage is TRBJ2-1; D is ambiguous. Germline CDR1 reads SQVTM; CDR2 reads ANQGSEA. The V gene lost 4 bases and the J gene lost 5 bases, with 15 bases spanning the gap. The CDR3 covers 14 residues. Written as DNA, the CDR3 is TGCAGCGTTGGTGCTCGGCTTACTGACAATGAGCAGTTCTTC. Translated: CSVGARLTDNEQFF.

V gene TRBV18 combines with J gene TRBJ2-1, with 9 bases identical to TRBD1. CDR1 is KGHSH and CDR2 is LQKENI in the germline V gene. Trimming cost V 3 bases and J 9 bases; bases outside gene matches: 3. The CDR3 sequence is 13 residues long. The CDR3 loop is CASSPDRGGEQFF. The CDR3 bases are TGTGCCAGCTCACCGGACAGGGGCGGTGAGCAGTTCTTC.

The V gene is TRBV20-1, the J gene TRBJ2-3, with 8 bases identical to TRBD2. Looked up from germline, CDR1 is DFQATT and CDR2 is SNEGSKA (reference sequence). The CDR3 contains 18 residues. With 0 bases clipped from V and 0 bases from J, the junction kept 11 bases outside the gene matches. In DNA, the CDR3 is TGCAGTGCTAGAGATATCTCCTTGGCTAGCGGGAGCACAGATACGCAGTATTTT. Encoded protein: CSARDISLASGSTDTQYF.

J is TRBJ2-6 and V is TRBV10-3; D unclear. Trimming removed 10 bases at V and 1 base at J, with 11 bases between. There are 14 residues in the CDR3. Germline V gene lookup returns CDR1 ENHRY and CDR2 SYGVKD. CDR3 protein: CATAGQSGANVLTF. The CDR3 DNA sequence: TGTGCCACCGCCGGGCAATCTGGGGCCAACGTCCTGACTTTC.

The gene calls are TRBV4-1 and TRBJ2-3; TRBD1 aligns across 10 bases. After removal of 3 bases from V and 3 bases from J, the junction contained 12 bases not matched to a gene. The CDR3 consists of 18 residues. The V gene's germline CDR1 is MGHRA and CDR2 YSYEKL. The CDR3 DNA reads as TGCGCCAGCAGCCACTCCGGACAGGGGGGTGTAGTGACAGATACGCAGTATTTT. Protein product: CASSHSGQGGVVTDTQYF.

The chain couples TRBV20-1 to TRBJ1-1; no clear D. The CDR3 consists of 11 residues. Trimming took off 6 bases at V and 5 bases at J, with 10 bases between the two ends. Germline lookup yields CDR1 DFQATT and CDR2 SNEGSKA (reference sequence). CDR3 bases: TGCAGTGCGCCCTCCCTAACTGAAGCTTTCTTT. This sequence encodes CSAPSLTEAFF.

This clonotype has a handful of counts. The rearrangement links TRBV5-1 to TRBJ2-7; D gene uncertain. Trimming shortened V by 4 bases and J by 2 bases, and 7 bases separated the two germline ends. The germline CDR1 and CDR2 sequences are SGHRS and YFSETQ. This CDR3 is 12 amino acids long. CDR3 loop: CASSPQTYEQYF. The CDR3 DNA sequence: TGCGCCAGCAGCCCACAAACCTACGAGCAGTACTTC.